This TCR beta chain came from a study of blood T cell repertoires in COVID-19. The length of the CDR3 is 13 residues. The germline V and J ends were trimmed by 9 bases and 0 bases, with 11 bases remaining between them. The germline gives CDR1 LGHNA, CDR2 YSLEER. Generated by immunoSEQ multiplex PCR, the TCRdb table keeps only in-frame clones and is missing some. The table has 65,000 to 95,000 clones, 80% to 90% seen once. This TCR derives from a man over 45 with active COVID-19. The chain uses TRBV4-3 and TRBJ1-1, with D possibly matching TRBD1 (6 bases). Sequencing input: peripheral blood. CDR3 coding DNA: TGCGCCAGTAGACAGGCCTTGAACACTGAAGCTTTCTTT. Translating it yields CASRQALNTEAFF.